Presented here are 31 T cell receptor beta chains from one specimen sequenced in a study of response to subunit inactivated influenza vaccine. TCRdb used MiXCR to reprocess the RT-PCR reads, holding one entry per CDR3 protein. This repertoire shows more than 200,000 distinct CDR3 sequences, 9% to 15% found once; its top ten account for approximately 7.8%. Specimen: non-naive T cells sorted from PBMCs, collected 14 to 15 days before vaccination. These receptors all stem from a man over 45 who received an inactivated influenza vaccine.

This clonotype was seen ten or more times. V and J are TRBV15 and TRBJ2-1; D is uncertain. CDR1 is LNHNV, CDR2 YYDKDF, per germline (reference sequence). Trimming stripped 0 bases from V and 5 bases from J, with 11 bases between. This CDR3 has 15 amino acids. CDR3: CATSRDITGNNEQFF. The CDR3 DNA reads as TGTGCCACCAGCAGAGATATTACTGGAAACAATGAGCAGTTCTTC.

This clonotype was counted only a few times. The chain couples TRBV5-1 to TRBJ2-2, with a possible D match to TRBD1 (6 bases). CDR3 length: 13 residues. Trimming removed 4 bases from V and 6 bases from J, with 10 bases in between. Germline CDR1 is SGHRS and CDR2 is YFSETQ. The CDR3 region is CASSPQGPGELFF. CDR3 nucleotide sequence: TGCGCCAGCAGCCCACAGGGTCCCGGGGAGCTGTTTTTT.

The V call is TRBV6-5, the J call TRBJ1-6; possibly TRBD1 for D (5 bases). The CDR3 sequence is 16 residues long. The germline V gene has CDR1 MNHEY and CDR2 SVGAGI. Trimming cost V 2 bases and J 6 bases, with 14 bases left between them. The CDR3 is CASSYGQGSLNSPLHF. The CDR3 bases are TGTGCCAGCAGTTACGGGCAGGGTTCACTTAATTCACCCCTCCACTTT.

This clonotype was counted ten times or more. The genes are TRBV6-5 and TRBJ2-7, with TRBD2 as a possible D gene (5 bases). The germline V gene has CDR1 MNHEY and CDR2 SVGAGI. The ends were cut back, 4 bases at V and 2 bases at J, with 15 bases in the middle. The CDR3 consists of 15 residues. The CDR3 spells CASSLRLTRTYEQYF. CDR3 coding DNA: TGTGCCAGCAGTTTAAGACTAACCAGGACCTACGAGCAGTACTTC.

This clonotype came up a few times. The chain is built from TRBV20-1 and TRBJ2-3; 12 bases are a match to TRBD2. V lost 3 bases and J lost 6; bases outside the gene matches: 10. The CDR3 spans 16 residues. Germline V gene lookup returns CDR1 DFQATT and CDR2 SNEGSKA (reference sequence). CDR3 residues: CSASGASGGAGDTQYF. CDR3 bases: TGCAGTGCTAGCGGTGCTAGCGGGGGGGCGGGGGATACGCAGTATTTT.

This clonotype has a count of ten or more. The chain uses TRBV7-2 and TRBJ2-7, with D possibly matching TRBD2 (5 bases). This CDR3 has 13 amino acids. Germline V CDR1 and CDR2: SGHTA, FQGNSA. Trimming pared 5 bases from V and 3 bases from J, leaving 11 bases between. The CDR3: CASSPNRGYEQYF. The CDR3, as DNA: TGTGCCAGCAGCCCAAACCGGGGCTACGAGCAGTACTTC. The variable domain in full, completed from reference TRBV7-2 and TRBJ2-7, reads GAGVSQSPSNKVTEKGKDVELRCDPISGHTALYWYRQSLGQGLEFLIYFQGNSAPDKSGLPSDRFSAERTGGSVSTLTIQRTQQEDSAVYLCASSPNRGYEQYFGPGTRLTVT.

For the CDR3, the DNA is TGTGCCAGCAGTTTTCATCCCACAGATACGCAGTATTTT. This gives the protein CASSFHPTDTQYF. The chain combines TRBV6-2 or TRBV6-3 with TRBJ2-3, with no clear D. V was cut by 4 bases and J by 2 bases, with 7 bases left in between. Germline V gene lookup returns CDR1 MNHEY and CDR2 SVGEGT. CDR3 length: 13 residues.

This sequence joins TRBV27 and TRBJ2-1; 11 nucleotides agree with TRBD1. Looked up from germline, CDR1 is MNHEY and CDR2 is SMNVEV (reference sequence). After removal of 5 bases from V and 5 bases from J, the junction contained 5 bases not matched to a gene. The CDR3 covers 15 residues. CDR3 sequence: CASSVGTGGNNEQFF. The CDR3 nucleotides are TGTGCCAGCAGTGTAGGGACAGGGGGTAACAATGAGCAGTTCTTC.

The rearrangement joins TRBV6-2 or TRBV6-3 to TRBJ2-3; 10 bases agree with TRBD1. The CDR3 is made up of 16 amino acids. Germline values: CDR1 MNHEY, CDR2 SVGEGT. With V trimmed by 5 bases and J by 4 bases, 9 bases remained unmatched. The CDR3 sequence: CASSPLGQGMSDTQYF. CDR3 in DNA: TGTGCCAGCAGTCCCCTGGGACAGGGGATGTCAGATACGCAGTATTTT.

This chain links TRBV10-3 with TRBJ2-5; no clear D. CDR1 and CDR2 from the germline V gene are ENHRY and SYGVKD. This CDR3 contains 13 residues. The ends were cut back, 2 bases at V and 5 bases at J, with 9 bases in the middle. The CDR3 coding sequence is TGTGCCATCAGTGAGGGCAGCCGGGAGACCCAGTACTTC. Encoded protein: CAISEGSRETQYF.

This sequence joins TRBV5-1 and TRBJ2-2; 10 bases are shared with TRBD2. Germline V gene data show CDR1 as SGHRS and CDR2 as YFSETQ. This CDR3 comprises 17 residues. V shed 5 bases, J shed 0 bases, and the junction held 7 bases outside the gene matches. CDR3 sequence reads: CASSRTSGNTNTGELFF. CDR3 sequence (DNA): TGCGCCAGCAGTCGGACTAGCGGAAATACGAACACCGGGGAGCTGTTTTTT.

The chain recombines TRBV20-1 with TRBJ1-1; D is ambiguous. V lost 6 bases, J lost 10 bases, and 12 bases lay in between. Germline V gene data show CDR1 as DFQATT and CDR2 as SNEGSKA (reference sequence). This CDR3 has 10 amino acids. The CDR3 DNA sequence: TGCAGTGCCCCTCACAGCTCAGCTTTCTTT. It specifies CSAPHSSAFF.

The chain has TRBV2 and TRBJ2-1; 11 nucleotides match TRBD1. The trim removed 3 bases at V and 7 bases at J, leaving 5 bases unmatched. Germline V gene lookup returns CDR1 SNHLY and CDR2 FYNNEI. CDR3 length: 15 amino acids. For the CDR3, the DNA is TGTGCCAGCAGTGATGTAGGACAGGGGGCGAATGAGCAGTTCTTC. Translated, it gives CASSDVGQGANEQFF.

The V and J genes are TRBV18 and TRBJ2-5, with 8 bases that match TRBD2. Germline V gives CDR1 KGHSH, CDR2 LQKENI. Unmatched junction bases numbered 8, after V lost 1 base and J lost 1 base. The CDR3 runs to 17 residues. CDR3 region: CASSPQQAGATQETQYF. Here the CDR3 DNA reads TGTGCCAGCTCACCACAACAAGCGGGGGCAACCCAAGAGACCCAGTACTTC.

This clonotype was detected ten times or more. The chain has TRBV29-1 and TRBJ1-2, with a tentative D call TRBD1 (5 bases). V was shortened by 3 bases and J by 4 bases, with 9 bases between the two germline ends. There are 12 residues in the CDR3. Germline loops: CDR1 SQVTM, CDR2 ANQGSEA. The CDR3 coding sequence is TGCAGCGTTGACACAGGCTCCTATGGCTACACCTTC. As protein: CSVDTGSYGYTF.

This clonotype was picked up a small number of times. The chain is built from TRBV7-6 and TRBJ2-5; TRBD1 aligns across 7 bases. Germline V gene lookup returns CDR1 SGHVS and CDR2 FNYEAQ. Losses at the gene ends were 5 bases for V and 5 bases for J; bases not matched to a gene: 14. CDR3 length equals 16 residues. CDR3 sequence: CASSPRLQGSIETQYF. The CDR3 DNA reads TGTGCCAGCAGCCCTCGACTACAGGGGAGTATTGAGACCCAGTACTTC.

A few counts support this clonotype. The chain is built from TRBV20-1 and TRBJ2-3, with 7 bases matching TRBD1. The CDR3 is made up of 13 amino acids. Looked up from germline, CDR1 is DFQATT and CDR2 is SNEGSKA (reference sequence). With 3 bases clipped from V and 11 bases from J, the junction kept 11 bases outside the gene matches. The CDR3 DNA reads as TGCAGTGCTAGTTATCCCCGGGACAGAGAGCAGTATTTT. Residues: CSASYPRDREQYF.

This clonotype was found a few times. DNA for the CDR3: TGCAGCGTTGATGGGGATAAAAACATTCAGTACTTC. Its translation: CSVDGDKNIQYF. The chain couples TRBV29-1 to TRBJ2-4; D is uncertain. V lost 3 bases and J lost 4, with 7 bases in between. The germline gives CDR1 SQVTM, CDR2 ANQGSEA. This CDR3 comprises 12 residues.

The chain combines TRBV4-2 with TRBJ2-7, with 10 nucleotides matching TRBD2. CDR3 length: 16 residues. Germline V gene data show CDR1 as LGHNA and CDR2 as YNFKEQ. Trimming at V came to 5 bases and at J to 2 bases, leaving 9 bases not matched to a gene. CDR3 sequence reads: CASSSTPLAGAYEQYF. The DNA for the CDR3 is TGTGCCAGCAGCTCCACCCCTCTAGCGGGGGCCTACGAGCAGTACTTC.

V gene TRBV3-1 combines with J gene TRBJ1-2; D possibly corresponds to TRBD1 (6 bases). This CDR3 spans 11 amino acids. Germline CDR1 reads LGHDT; CDR2 reads YNNKEL (reference sequence). Trimming removed 4 bases from V and 8 bases from J, with 8 bases in between. The CDR3 DNA reads TGTGCCAGCAGCCCAGGGGCCGGCTACACCTTC. This sequence encodes CASSPGAGYTF. Filled out from reference TRBV3-1 and TRBJ1-2, the complete variable domain reads DTAVSQTPKYLVTQMGNDKSIKCEQNLGHDTMYWYKQDSKKFLKIMFSYNNKELIINETVPNRFSPKSPDKAHLNLHINSLELGDSAVYFCASSPGAGYTFGSGTRLTVV.

The V gene is TRBV20-1, the J gene TRBJ2-1; D is unclear. The CDR3 is 19 residues long. The V gene lost 0 bases and the J gene lost 5 bases, with 26 bases spanning the gap. Germline V gene data show CDR1 as DFQATT and CDR2 as SNEGSKA (reference sequence). The chain's CDR3 is CSARDPPSLGPAPNNEQFF. The CDR3, as DNA: TGCAGTGCTAGAGACCCCCCTTCCCTTGGCCCGGCCCCAAACAATGAGCAGTTCTTC.

This clonotype came up a few times. The chain employs TRBV6-2 or TRBV6-3 and TRBJ1-5; TRBD1 is a possible D gene (5 bases). Per the germline V gene, CDR1 is MNHEY and CDR2 is SVGEGT. V was trimmed by 4 bases and J by 3 bases, leaving 10 bases between them. The CDR3 loop spans 14 amino acids. The chain's CDR3 is CASSWDVYNQPQHF. In DNA form, the CDR3 reads TGTGCCAGCAGTTGGGACGTCTACAATCAGCCCCAGCATTTT.

The sample holds many counts of this clonotype. This rearrangement joins TRBV28 to TRBJ2-5; a possible D gene is TRBD2 (6 bases). Deletions cut 4 bases from V and 2 bases from J, with 11 bases between. The CDR3 totals 14 residues. Per germline, CDR1 MDHEN and CDR2 SYDVKM. CDR3 region: CASSSPREQETQYF. The CDR3 bases are TGTGCCAGCAGTTCCCCACGGGAGCAAGAGACCCAGTACTTC.

The chain uses TRBV5-5 and TRBJ2-7, with D unresolved. CDR1 SGHKS and CDR2 YYEKEE come from the germline V gene (reference sequence). The CDR3 has 12 amino acids. The V gene lost 3 bases and the J gene lost 4 bases, with 8 bases spanning the gap. Written as DNA, the CDR3 is TGTGCCAGCAGCTCCAACAGTTACGAGCAGTACTTC. This codes for CASSSNSYEQYF.

This clonotype occurred a few times. The J gene is TRBJ1-6, the V gene TRBV20-1; TRBD1 matches at 11 bases. The CDR3 is made up of 14 amino acids. Trimming took 6 bases from V and 8 from J; bases not matched to a gene: 6. Germline-derived CDR1 and CDR2 are DFQATT and SNEGSKA (reference sequence). Here the CDR3 reads CSAGDRGSYSPLHF. CDR3 DNA sequence: TGCAGTGCCGGGGACAGGGGGTCTTATTCACCCCTCCACTTT.

This clonotype turned up a few times. The V call is TRBV20-1, the J call TRBJ2-7, with unresolved D. V dropped 4 bases and J dropped 4 bases, with 14 bases sitting between them. Germline V lookup: CDR1 DFQATT, CDR2 SNEGSKA (reference sequence). The CDR3 covers 13 residues. The CDR3 DNA is TGCAGTGCTAACCACAGATTACCTTACGAGCAGTACTTC. Protein sequence: CSANHRLPYEQYF.

This clonotype was observed at least ten times. The V gene is TRBV29-1, the J gene TRBJ2-7; 10 bases are shared with TRBD2. Germline V gene lookup returns CDR1 SQVTM and CDR2 ANQGSEA. After removal of 4 bases from V and 7 bases from J, the junction contained 7 bases not matched to a gene. The CDR3 totals 13 residues. CDR3: CSVGASGSGEQYF. CDR3 DNA: TGCAGCGTTGGGGCTAGCGGGAGTGGGGAGCAGTACTTC.

This clonotype was recorded at least ten times. The CDR3, as DNA: TGTGCCAGCAGTGAAGAAGGAGTTTCGAACACTGAAGCTTTCTTT. This codes for CASSEEGVSNTEAFF. This chain connects TRBV2 to TRBJ1-1, with no clear D. This CDR3 contains 15 residues. The germline CDR1 and CDR2 sequences are SNHLY and FYNNEI. Trimming left V 1 base short and J 1 base short, with 10 bases between.

Ten or more counts support this clonotype. The V and J genes are TRBV28 and TRBJ2-1, with no clear D. The CDR3 totals 17 residues. V dropped 3 bases and J dropped 0 bases, with 15 bases sitting between them. In germline, CDR1 is MDHEN, CDR2 SYDVKM. CDR3: CASSFIQTSYSYNEQFF. The DNA of the CDR3 is TGTGCCAGCAGTTTTATCCAAACCTCATACTCCTACAATGAGCAGTTCTTC.

V gene TRBV4-2 combines with J gene TRBJ2-3; D is undetermined. Germline V gives CDR1 LGHNA, CDR2 YNFKEQ. This CDR3 contains 15 residues. V was shortened by 4 bases and J by 4 bases, with 15 bases between the two germline ends. The CDR3 is CASSLDLRVSDTQYF. CDR3 bases: TGTGCCAGCAGCCTAGACCTTAGGGTTTCAGATACGCAGTATTTT.

This clonotype was detected a few times. The rearrangement links TRBV7-2 to TRBJ2-5; 10 bases fit TRBD2. This CDR3 spans 16 amino acids. V shed 6 bases, J shed 5 bases, and the junction held 12 bases outside the gene matches. Germline CDR1 SGHTA, CDR2 FQGNSA. The CDR3 is CASRAPGLARQETQYF. Here the CDR3 DNA reads TGTGCCAGCAGAGCACCGGGACTAGCGCGGCAGGAGACCCAGTACTTC.